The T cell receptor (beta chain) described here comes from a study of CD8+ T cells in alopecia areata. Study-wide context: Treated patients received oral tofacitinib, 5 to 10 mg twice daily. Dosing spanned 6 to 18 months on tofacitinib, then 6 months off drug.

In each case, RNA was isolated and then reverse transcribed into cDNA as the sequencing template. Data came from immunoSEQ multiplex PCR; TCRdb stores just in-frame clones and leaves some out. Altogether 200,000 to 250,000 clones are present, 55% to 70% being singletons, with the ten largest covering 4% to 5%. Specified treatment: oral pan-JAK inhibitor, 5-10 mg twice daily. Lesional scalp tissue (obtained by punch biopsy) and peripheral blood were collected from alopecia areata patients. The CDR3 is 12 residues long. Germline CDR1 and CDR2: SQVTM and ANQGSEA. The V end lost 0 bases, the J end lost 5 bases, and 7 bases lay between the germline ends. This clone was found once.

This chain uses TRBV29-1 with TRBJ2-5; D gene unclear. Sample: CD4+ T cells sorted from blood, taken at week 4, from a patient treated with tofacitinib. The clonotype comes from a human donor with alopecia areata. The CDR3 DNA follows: TGCAGCGTTGAAGATCTGGGGGAGACCCAGTACTTC. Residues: CSVEDLGETQYF.